The clone carrying this T cell receptor (beta chain) was detected ten times or more. Trimming took 4 bases from V and 2 from J; bases not matched to a gene: 1. This CDR3 is 15 amino acids long. CDR1 and CDR2 from the germline V gene are MDHEN and SYDVKM. These data are taken from a study of T cells in Graves' hyperthyroidism and ophthalmopathy. Amplified regions were TCR beta CDR3 sequences from RNA transcripts. In the first-round RT-PCR of the TCR CDR3, the HTBI primer set was used. TCRdb ran MiXCR on the multiplex PCR reads and lists one entry per CDR3 protein. The repertoire holds more than 500,000 distinct CDR3 sequences, with about 16% as singletons. On the basis of clinical symptoms, serum thyroxine and TRAb, thyroid ultrasound and orbital computed tomography, diagnoses were made.

The rearrangement links TRBV28 to TRBJ2-6; TRBD2 aligns across 8 bases. Sequencing input: blood. The TCR sequence derives from a woman aged 30 to 39 with Graves' ophthalmopathy. CDR3 DNA sequence: TGTGCCAGCAGTTCGGGGGGGGCTGGGGCCAACGTCCTGACTTTC. As protein: CASSSGGAGANVLTF. The variable domain in full, completed from reference TRBV28 and TRBJ2-6, reads DVKVTQSSRYLVKRTGEKVFLECVQDMDHENMFWYRQDPGLGLRLIYFSYDVKMKEKGDIPEGYSVSREKKERFSLILESASTNQTSMYLCASSSGGAGANVLTFGAGSRLTVL.